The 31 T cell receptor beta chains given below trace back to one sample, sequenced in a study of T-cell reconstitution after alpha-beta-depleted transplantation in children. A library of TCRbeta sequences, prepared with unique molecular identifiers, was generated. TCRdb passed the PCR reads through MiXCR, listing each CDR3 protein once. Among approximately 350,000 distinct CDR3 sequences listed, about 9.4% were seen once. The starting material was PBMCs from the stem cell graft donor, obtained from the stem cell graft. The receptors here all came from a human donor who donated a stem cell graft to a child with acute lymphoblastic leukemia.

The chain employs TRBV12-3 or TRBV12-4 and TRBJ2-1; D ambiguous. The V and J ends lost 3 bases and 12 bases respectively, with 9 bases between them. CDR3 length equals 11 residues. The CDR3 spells CASSLAAGQFF. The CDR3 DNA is TGTGCCAGCAGTTTGGCGGCAGGGCAGTTCTTC.

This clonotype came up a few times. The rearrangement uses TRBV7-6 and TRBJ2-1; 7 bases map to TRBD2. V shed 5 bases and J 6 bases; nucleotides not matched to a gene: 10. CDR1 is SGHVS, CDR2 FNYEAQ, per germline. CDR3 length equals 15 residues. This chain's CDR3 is CASSTRAGVSNEQFF. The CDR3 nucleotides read TGTGCCAGCAGCACCAGGGCGGGAGTCAGCAATGAGCAGTTCTTC. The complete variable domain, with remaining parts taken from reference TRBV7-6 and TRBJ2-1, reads GAGVSQSPRYKVTKRGQDVALRCDPISGHVSLYWYRQALGQGPEFLTYFNYEAQQDKSGLPNDRFSAERPEGSISTLTIQRTEQRDSAMYRCASSTRAGVSNEQFFGPGTRLTVL.

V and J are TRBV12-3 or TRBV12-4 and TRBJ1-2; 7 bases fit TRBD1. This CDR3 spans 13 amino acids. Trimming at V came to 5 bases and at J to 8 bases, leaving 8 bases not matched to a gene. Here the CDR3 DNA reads TGTGCCAGCAGTCGACAGGGCCCTCGAGGCTACACCTTC. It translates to CASSRQGPRGYTF.

CDR3 DNA sequence: TGTGCCAGCAGTCAGGGACTAGCGGGAGTGAACACCGGGGAGCTGTTTTTT. As protein: CASSQGLAGVNTGELFF. The chain uses TRBV2 and TRBJ2-2; TRBD2 matches at 14 bases. The germline V gene encodes CDR1 SNHLY and CDR2 FYNNEI. J lost 1 base, V lost 5 bases, and 3 bases had no gene match. The CDR3 is 17 amino acids.

CDR3 sequence reads: CASSFGTSDEQFF. The CDR3, as DNA: TGCGCCAGCAGCTTCGGGACTAGCGATGAGCAGTTCTTC. The chain has TRBV5-1 and TRBJ2-1; 10 bases are shared with TRBD2. V gave up 2 bases and J gave up 8 bases; unmatched junction bases: 1. Germline CDR1 and CDR2: SGHRS and YFSETQ. The CDR3 has 13 residues.

The CDR3 DNA is TGCAGTGCTATTCAGTCTAGCGGGATGAGTGAGACCCAGTACTTC. It is translated as CSAIQSSGMSETQYF. The V and J genes are TRBV20-1 and TRBJ2-5, with 9 bases identical to TRBD2. Trimming cost V 4 bases and J 5 bases; bases outside gene matches: 11. Germline CDR1 and CDR2: DFQATT and SNEGSKA (reference sequence). The CDR3 has 15 residues.

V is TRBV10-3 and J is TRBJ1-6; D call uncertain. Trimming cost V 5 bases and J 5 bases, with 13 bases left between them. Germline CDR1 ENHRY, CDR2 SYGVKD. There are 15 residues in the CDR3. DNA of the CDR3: TGTGCCATCAGTACCCCCAGTGCTAATAATTCACCCCTCCACTTT. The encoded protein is CAISTPSANNSPLHF.

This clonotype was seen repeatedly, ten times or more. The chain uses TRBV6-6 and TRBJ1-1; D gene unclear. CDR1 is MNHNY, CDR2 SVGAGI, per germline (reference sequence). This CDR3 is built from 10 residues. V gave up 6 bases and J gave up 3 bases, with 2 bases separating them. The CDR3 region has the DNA TGTGCCAGCAGAGACACTGAAGCTTTCTTT. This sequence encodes CASRDTEAFF.

CDR3 sequence: CASSPGTSGRVADTQYF. In DNA form, the CDR3 reads TGTGCCAGCAGTCCCGGGACTAGCGGGAGGGTGGCAGATACGCAGTATTTT. The gene calls are TRBV12-3 or TRBV12-4 and TRBJ2-3; TRBD2 matches at 16 bases. The V gene end was trimmed by 5 bases and the J gene end by 4 bases; junction bases not matched to a gene: 6. There are 17 residues in the CDR3.

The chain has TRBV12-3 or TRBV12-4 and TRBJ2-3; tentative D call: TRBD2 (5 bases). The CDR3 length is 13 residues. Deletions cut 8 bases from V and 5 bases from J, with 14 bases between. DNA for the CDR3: TGTGCCAGCTCCGTTCGGGATGAAGATACGCAGTATTTT. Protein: CASSVRDEDTQYF.

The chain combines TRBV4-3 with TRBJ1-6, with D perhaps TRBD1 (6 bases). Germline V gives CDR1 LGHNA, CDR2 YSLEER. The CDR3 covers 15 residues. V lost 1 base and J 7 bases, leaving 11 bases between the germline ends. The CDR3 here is CASSQARGGNSPLHF. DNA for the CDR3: TGCGCCAGCAGCCAAGCCAGGGGCGGGAATTCACCCCTCCACTTT.

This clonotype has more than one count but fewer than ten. The CDR3 nucleotides read TGTGCCAGCAGCTTAAGACTAGCGGGAGGGCCGGTAGATACGCAGTATTTT. The encoded protein is CASSLRLAGGPVDTQYF. The rearrangement joins TRBV13 to TRBJ2-3; 14 nucleotides agree with TRBD2. CDR1 and CDR2 from the germline V gene are PRHDT and FYEKMQ (reference sequence). The trim removed 2 bases at V and 5 bases at J, leaving 6 bases unmatched. The CDR3 contains 17 residues.

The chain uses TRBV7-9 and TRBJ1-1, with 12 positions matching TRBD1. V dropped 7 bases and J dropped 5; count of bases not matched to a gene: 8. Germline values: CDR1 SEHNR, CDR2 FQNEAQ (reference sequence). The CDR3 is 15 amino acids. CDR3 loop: CASTVGTGGLTEAFF. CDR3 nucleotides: TGTGCCAGCACCGTAGGGACAGGGGGCCTGACTGAAGCTTTCTTT.

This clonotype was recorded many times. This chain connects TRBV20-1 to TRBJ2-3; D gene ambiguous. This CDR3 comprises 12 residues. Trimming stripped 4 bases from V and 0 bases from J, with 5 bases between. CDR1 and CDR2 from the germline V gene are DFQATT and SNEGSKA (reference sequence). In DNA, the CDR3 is TGCAGTGCTATGAGTAGCACAGATACGCAGTATTTT. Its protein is CSAMSSTDTQYF.

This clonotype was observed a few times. This chain's CDR3 is CASSYGGLASSYEQYF. For the CDR3, the DNA is TGTGCCAGCAGTTACGGAGGACTAGCGAGCTCCTACGAGCAGTACTTC. V and J are TRBV6-2 or TRBV6-3 and TRBJ2-7; 9 bases align to TRBD2. The V segment lost 2 bases and the J segment 0 bases; nucleotides outside the gene matches: 5. Germline V gives CDR1 MNHEY, CDR2 SVGEGT. CDR3 length equals 16 residues.

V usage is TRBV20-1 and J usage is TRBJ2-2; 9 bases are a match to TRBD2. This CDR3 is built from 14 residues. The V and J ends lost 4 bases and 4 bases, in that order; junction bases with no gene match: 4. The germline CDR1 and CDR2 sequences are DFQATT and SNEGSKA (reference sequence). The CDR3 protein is CSATSGRITGELFF. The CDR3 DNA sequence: TGCAGTGCTACCAGCGGGAGGATCACCGGGGAGCTGTTTTTT.

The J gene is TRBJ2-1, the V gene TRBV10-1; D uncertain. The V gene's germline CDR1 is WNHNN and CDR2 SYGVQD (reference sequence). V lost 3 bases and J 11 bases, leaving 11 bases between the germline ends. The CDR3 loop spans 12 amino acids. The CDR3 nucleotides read TGCGCCAGCAGTGATCCGTCGGAAAAGCAGTTCTTC. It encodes CASSDPSEKQFF.

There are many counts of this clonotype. CDR3 DNA sequence: TGCGCCAGCAGCCAGGACGGACAGGGGACCCAAGAGACCCAGTACTTC. Translated, it gives CASSQDGQGTQETQYF. The rearrangement joins TRBV4-3 to TRBJ2-5; TRBD1 matches 9 bases. Germline V CDR1 and CDR2: LGHNA, YSLEER. The CDR3 has 16 amino acids. V shed 3 bases, J shed 1 base, and the junction held 6 bases outside the gene matches.

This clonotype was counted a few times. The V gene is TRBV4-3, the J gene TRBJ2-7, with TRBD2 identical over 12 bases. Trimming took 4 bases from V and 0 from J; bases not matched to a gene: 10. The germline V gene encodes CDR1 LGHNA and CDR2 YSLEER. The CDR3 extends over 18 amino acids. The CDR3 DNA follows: TGCGCCAGCAGCCCGGGACTAGCGGGCTCTCTGGGCTCCTACGAGCAGTACTTC. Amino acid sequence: CASSPGLAGSLGSYEQYF.

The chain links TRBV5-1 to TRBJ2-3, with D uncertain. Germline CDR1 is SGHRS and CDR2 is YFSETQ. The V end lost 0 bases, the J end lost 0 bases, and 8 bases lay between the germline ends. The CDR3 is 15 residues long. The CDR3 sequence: CASSLASTSTDTQYF. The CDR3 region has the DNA TGCGCCAGCAGCTTGGCGTCTACTAGCACAGATACGCAGTATTTT.

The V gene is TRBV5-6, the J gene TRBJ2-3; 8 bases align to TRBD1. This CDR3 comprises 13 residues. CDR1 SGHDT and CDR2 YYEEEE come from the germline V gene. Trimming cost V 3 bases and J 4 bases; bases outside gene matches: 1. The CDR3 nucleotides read TGTGCCAGCAGCTGGGGACAGGCAGATACGCAGTATTTT. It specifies CASSWGQADTQYF.

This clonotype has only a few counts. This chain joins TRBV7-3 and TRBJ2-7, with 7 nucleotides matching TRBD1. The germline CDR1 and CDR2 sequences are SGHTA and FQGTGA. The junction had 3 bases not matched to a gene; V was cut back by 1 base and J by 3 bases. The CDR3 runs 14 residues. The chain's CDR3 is CASSLRDSLYEQYF. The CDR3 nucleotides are TGTGCCAGCAGCTTAAGGGACAGCCTCTACGAGCAGTACTTC. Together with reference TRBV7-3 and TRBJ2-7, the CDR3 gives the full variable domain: GAGVSQTPSNKVTEKGKYVELRCDPISGHTALYWYRQSLGQGPEFLIYFQGTGAADDSGLPNDRFFAVRPEGSVSTLKIQRTERGDSAVYLCASSLRDSLYEQYFGPGTRLTVT.

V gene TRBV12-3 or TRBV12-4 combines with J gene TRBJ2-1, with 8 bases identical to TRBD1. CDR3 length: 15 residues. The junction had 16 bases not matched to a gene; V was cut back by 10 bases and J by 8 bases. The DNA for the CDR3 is TGTGCCATTCCCACGGCCGGGACAGGCGGCGATGAGCAGTTCTTC. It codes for CAIPTAGTGGDEQFF.

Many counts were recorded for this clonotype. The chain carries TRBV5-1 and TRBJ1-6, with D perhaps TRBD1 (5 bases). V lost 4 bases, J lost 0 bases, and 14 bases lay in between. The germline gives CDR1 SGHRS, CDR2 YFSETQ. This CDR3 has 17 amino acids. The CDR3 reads CASSGAGSSSYNSPLHF. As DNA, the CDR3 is TGCGCCAGCAGCGGGGCAGGGTCGAGCTCCTATAATTCACCCCTCCACTTT.

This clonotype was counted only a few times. The CDR3: CASRAILVGANTGELFF. CDR3 in DNA: TGTGCCAGCAGGGCCATTCTCGTGGGGGCAAACACCGGGGAGCTGTTTTTT. The chain employs TRBV7-9 and TRBJ2-2; weak D call: TRBD1 (6 bases). There are 17 residues in the CDR3. Germline CDR1 SEHNR, CDR2 FQNEAQ (reference sequence). V lost 6 bases to trimming and J lost 2 bases, with 19 bases between them.

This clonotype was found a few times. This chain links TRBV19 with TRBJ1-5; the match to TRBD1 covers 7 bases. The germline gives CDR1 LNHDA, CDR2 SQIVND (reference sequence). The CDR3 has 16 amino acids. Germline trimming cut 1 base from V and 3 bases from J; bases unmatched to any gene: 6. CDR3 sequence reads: CASSIVGRGANQPQHF. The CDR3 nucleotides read TGTGCCAGTAGTATAGTAGGCAGGGGGGCCAATCAGCCCCAGCATTTT. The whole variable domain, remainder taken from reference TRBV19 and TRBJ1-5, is DGGITQSPKYLFRKEGQNVTLSCEQNLNHDAMYWYRQDPGQGLRLIYYSQIVNDFQKGDIAEGYSVSREKKESFPLTVTSAQKNPTAFYLCASSIVGRGANQPQHFGDGTRLSIL.

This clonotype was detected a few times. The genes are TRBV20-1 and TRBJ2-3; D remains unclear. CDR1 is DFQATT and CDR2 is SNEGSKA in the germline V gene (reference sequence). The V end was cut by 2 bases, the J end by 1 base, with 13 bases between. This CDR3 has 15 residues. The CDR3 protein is CSARIAPFRTDTQYF. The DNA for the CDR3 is TGCAGTGCTAGAATCGCACCCTTTCGCACAGATACGCAGTATTTT.

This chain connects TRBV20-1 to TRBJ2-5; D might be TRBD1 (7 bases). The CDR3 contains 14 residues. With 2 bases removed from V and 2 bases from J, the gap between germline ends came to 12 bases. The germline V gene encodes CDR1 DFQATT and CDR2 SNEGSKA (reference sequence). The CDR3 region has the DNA TGCAGTGCTAGACCCCAGGGGGGTCAAGAGACCCAGTACTTC. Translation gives CSARPQGGQETQYF.

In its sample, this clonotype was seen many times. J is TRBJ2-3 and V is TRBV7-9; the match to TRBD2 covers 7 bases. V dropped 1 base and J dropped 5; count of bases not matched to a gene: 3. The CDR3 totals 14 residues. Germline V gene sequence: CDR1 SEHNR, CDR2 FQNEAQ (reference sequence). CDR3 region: CASSLVGGGDTQYF. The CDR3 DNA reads TGTGCCAGCAGCTTAGTTGGCGGGGGAGATACGCAGTATTTT.

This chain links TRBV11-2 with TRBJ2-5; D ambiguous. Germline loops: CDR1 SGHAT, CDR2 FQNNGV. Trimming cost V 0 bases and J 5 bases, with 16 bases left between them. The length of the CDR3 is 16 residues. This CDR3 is CASSLDLQNPAETQYF. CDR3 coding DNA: TGTGCCAGCAGCTTAGACTTGCAGAACCCCGCGGAGACCCAGTACTTC. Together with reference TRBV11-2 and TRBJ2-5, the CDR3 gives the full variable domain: EAGVAQSPRYKIIEKRQSVAFWCNPISGHATLYWYQQILGQGPKLLIQFQNNGVVDDSQLPKDRFSAERLKGVDSTLKIQPAKLEDSAVYLCASSLDLQNPAETQYFGPGTRLLVL.

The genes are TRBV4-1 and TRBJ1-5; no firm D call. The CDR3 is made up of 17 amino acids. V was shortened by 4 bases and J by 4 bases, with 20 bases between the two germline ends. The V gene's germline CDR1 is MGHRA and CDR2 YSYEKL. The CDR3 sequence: CASSRVGGWDANQPQHF. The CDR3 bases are TGCGCCAGCAGCCGCGTAGGAGGGTGGGATGCTAATCAGCCCCAGCATTTT.